This is a list of T cell receptor beta chains from one sample in a study of blood T cell repertoires in COVID-19. Using immunoSEQ multiplex PCR, the repertoire was profiled, and TCRdb retains in-frame clones only, with some absent. In the table there are about 150,000 clones, about four fifths of which are singletons. Sequenced input: peripheral blood. The source of these receptors is a human donor with acute or convalescent COVID-19. The donor label of this sample is uncertain. Both conserved end residues are part of each CDR3. A D gene is named only where the DNA matches it firmly. Not every row has a clone size; where given, it reads once, few, many or a size class.

TGTGCCAGCAGCCAAGCGAGGTATACCGGGACTAGCGTCTACGAGCAGTACTTC,CASSQARYTGTSVYEQYF,TRBJ2-7,NA,TRBD2,TRBV3-1/TRBV3-2
TGTGCCAGCAGTTTTTCCAGGGTGGGCTACACCTTC,CASSFSRVGYTF,TRBJ1-2,NA,NA,TRBV12-3/TRBV12-4
TGCAGCGTTGACTTTACAGGTGGCCCTGAAGCTTTCTTT,CSVDFTGGPEAFF,TRBJ1-1,NA,NA,TRBV29-1
TGTGCTAGTGGTGTGAGTAGGGGGGGAGAAGATACGCAGTATTTT,CASGVSRGGEDTQYF,TRBJ2-3,NA,NA,TRBV12-5
TGTGCCAGCAGTGAGACAGGGTGGGCTGAAGCTTTCTTT,CASSETGWAEAFF,TRBJ1-1,few,TRBD1,TRBV6-1
TGTGCCAGCACCCCGGACAGAAACTACGAGCAGTACTTC,CASTPDRNYEQYF,TRBJ2-7,NA,NA,TRBV11-2
TGCAGTGCTAGTTTTTCTAGTGGGACTGAAGCTTTCTTT,CSASFSSGTEAFF,TRBJ1-1,NA,NA,TRBV20-1
TGTGCCAGCAGTTCACAGGGGGCGGCTGGAAACACCATATATTTT,CASSSQGAAGNTIYF,TRBJ1-3,few,TRBD1,TRBV27
TGTGCCAGCAGCTCCCCGGACAGGGCAACCTACGAGCAGTACTTC,CASSSPDRATYEQYF,TRBJ2-7,NA,NA,TRBV21-1
TGTGCCAGCAGCGCTAAGGGACAGCCTAATGAAAAACTGTTTTTT,CASSAKGQPNEKLFF,TRBJ1-4,NA,TRBD1,TRBV7-9
TGTGCCAGCAGCGTTTGGACAACCCCGGTCAATGAGCAGTTCTTC,CASSVWTTPVNEQFF,TRBJ2-1,NA,NA,TRBV9